This T cell receptor beta chain was found in a study of T cell repertoires in cytomegalovirus infection. Study-level findings and limits: HLA-C-restricted CMV-specific TCR beta clonotypes prevailed in the ex vivo response. CMV carriers with the relevant HLA were identified by cumulative public TCR beta family frequency.

From the reads, TCRdb called clonotypes with MiXCR, one entry per CDR3 protein. The top ten hold approximately 33% of the sample, which has roughly 120,000 distinct CDR3 sequences, roughly a tenth seen once. The table lists this clonotype with many counts. Its target is not known. With V trimmed by 5 bases and J by 7 bases, 11 bases remained unmatched. Germline lookup yields CDR1 SGHTA and CDR2 FQGNSA. This CDR3 is 15 amino acids long. This clonotype was obtained from a human donor in good health (CMV status not recorded). Some clones in this sample may be carry-over from other donors' samples. The rearrangement joins TRBV7-2 to TRBJ2-1, with 7 bases that match TRBD2. Source material: PBMCs, sequenced either directly or after in vitro stimulation (not recorded which). DNA of the CDR3: TGTGCCAGCAGCCGCAGCACCGGGACTATGAATGAGCAGTTCTTC. Amino acid sequence: CASSRSTGTMNEQFF. The variable domain in full, completed from reference TRBV7-2 and TRBJ2-1, reads GAGVSQSPSNKVTEKGKDVELRCDPISGHTALYWYRQSLGQGLEFLIYFQGNSAPDKSGLPSDRFSAERTGGSVSTLTIQRTQQEDSAVYLCASSRSTGTMNEQFFGPGTRLTVL.